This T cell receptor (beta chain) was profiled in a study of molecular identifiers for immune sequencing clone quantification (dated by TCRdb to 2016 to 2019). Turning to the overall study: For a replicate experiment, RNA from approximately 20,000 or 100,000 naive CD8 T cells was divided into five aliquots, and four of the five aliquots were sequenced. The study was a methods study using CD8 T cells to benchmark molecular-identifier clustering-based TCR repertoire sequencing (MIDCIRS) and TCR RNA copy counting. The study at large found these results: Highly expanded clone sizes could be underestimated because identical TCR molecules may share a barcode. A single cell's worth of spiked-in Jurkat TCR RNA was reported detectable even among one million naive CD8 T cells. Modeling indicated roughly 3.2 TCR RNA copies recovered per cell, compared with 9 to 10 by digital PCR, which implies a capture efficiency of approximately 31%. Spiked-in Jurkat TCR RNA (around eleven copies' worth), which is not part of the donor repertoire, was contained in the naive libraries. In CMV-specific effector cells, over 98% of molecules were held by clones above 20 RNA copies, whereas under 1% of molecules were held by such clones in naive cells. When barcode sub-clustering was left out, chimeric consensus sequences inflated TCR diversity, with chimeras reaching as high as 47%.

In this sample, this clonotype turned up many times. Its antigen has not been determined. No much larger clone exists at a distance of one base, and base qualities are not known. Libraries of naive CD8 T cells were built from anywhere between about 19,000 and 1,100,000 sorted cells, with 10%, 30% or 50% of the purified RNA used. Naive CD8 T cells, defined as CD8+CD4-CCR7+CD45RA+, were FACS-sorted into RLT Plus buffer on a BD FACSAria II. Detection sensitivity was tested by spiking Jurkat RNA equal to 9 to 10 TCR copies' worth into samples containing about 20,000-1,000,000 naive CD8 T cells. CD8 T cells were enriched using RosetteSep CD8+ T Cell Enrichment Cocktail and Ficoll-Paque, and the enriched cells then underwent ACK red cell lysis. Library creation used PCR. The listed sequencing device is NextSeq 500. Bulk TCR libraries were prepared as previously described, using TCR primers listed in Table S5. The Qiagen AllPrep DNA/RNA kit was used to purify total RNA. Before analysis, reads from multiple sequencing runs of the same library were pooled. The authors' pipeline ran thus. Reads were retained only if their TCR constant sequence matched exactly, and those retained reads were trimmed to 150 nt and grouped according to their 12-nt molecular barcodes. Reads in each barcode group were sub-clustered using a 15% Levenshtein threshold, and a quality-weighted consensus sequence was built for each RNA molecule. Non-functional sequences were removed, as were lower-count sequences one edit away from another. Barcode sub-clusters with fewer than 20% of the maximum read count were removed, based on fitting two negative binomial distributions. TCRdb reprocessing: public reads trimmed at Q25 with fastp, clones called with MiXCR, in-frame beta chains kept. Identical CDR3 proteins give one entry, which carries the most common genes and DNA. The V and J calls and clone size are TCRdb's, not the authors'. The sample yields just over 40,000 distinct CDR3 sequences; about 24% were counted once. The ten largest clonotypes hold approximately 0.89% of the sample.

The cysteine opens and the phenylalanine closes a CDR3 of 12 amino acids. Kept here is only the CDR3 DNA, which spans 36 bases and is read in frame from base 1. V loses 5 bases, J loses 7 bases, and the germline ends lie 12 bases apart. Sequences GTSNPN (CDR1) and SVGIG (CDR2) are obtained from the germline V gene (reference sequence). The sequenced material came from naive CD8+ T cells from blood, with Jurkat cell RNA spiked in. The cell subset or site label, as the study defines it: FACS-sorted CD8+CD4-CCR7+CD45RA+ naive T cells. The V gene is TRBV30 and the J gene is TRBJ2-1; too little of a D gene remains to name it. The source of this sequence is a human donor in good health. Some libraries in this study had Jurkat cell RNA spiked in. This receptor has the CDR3 CAWAYQSNEQFF. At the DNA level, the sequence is TGTGCCTGGGCCTATCAGAGTAATGAGCAGTTCTTC.